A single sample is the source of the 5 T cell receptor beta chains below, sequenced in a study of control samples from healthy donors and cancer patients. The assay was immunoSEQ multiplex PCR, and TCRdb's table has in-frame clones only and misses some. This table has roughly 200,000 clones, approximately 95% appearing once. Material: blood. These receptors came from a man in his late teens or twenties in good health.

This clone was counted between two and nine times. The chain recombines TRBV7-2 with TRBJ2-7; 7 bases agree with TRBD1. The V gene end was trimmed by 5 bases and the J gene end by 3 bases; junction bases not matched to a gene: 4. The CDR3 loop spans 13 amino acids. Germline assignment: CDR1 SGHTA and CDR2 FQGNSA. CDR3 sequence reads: CASSRDSYYEQYF. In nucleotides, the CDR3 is TGTGCCAGCAGCAGGGACAGCTACTACGAGCAGTACTTC. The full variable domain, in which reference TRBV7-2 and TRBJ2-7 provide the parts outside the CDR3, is GAGVSQSPSNKVTEKGKDVELRCDPISGHTALYWYRQSLGQGLEFLIYFQGNSAPDKSGLPSDRFSAERTGGSVSTLTIQRTQQEDSAVYLCASSRDSYYEQYFGPGTRLTVT.

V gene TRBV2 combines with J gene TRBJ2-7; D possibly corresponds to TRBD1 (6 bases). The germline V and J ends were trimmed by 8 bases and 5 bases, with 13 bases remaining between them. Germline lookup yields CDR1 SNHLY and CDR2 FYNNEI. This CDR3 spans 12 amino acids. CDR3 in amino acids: CASQGGRDEQYF. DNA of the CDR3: TGTGCCAGCCAAGGGGGTCGGGACGAGCAGTACTTC.

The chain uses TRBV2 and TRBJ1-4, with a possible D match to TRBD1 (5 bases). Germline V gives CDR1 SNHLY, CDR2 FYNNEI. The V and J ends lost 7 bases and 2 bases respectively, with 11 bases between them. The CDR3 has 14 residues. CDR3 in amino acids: CASKRAGTNEKLFF. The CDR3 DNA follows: TGTGCCAGCAAACGGGCAGGGACTAATGAAAAACTGTTTTTT.

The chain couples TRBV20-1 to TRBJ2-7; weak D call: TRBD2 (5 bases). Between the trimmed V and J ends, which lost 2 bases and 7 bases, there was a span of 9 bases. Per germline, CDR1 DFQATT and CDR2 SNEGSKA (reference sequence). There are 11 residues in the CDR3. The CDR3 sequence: CSARKGAEQYF. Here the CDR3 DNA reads TGCAGTGCTAGAAAGGGAGCTGAGCAGTACTTC.

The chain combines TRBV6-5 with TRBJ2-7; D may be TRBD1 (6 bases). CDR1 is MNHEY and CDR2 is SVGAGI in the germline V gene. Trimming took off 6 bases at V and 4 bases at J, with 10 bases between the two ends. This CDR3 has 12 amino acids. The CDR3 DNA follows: TGTGCCAGCAGGAAAGGGACATACGAGCAGTACTTC. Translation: CASRKGTYEQYF.